The rows below give T cell receptor beta chains drawn from one sample of a study of T cell responses to AZD1222 COVID-19 vaccine. Sequenced by immunoSEQ multiplex PCR; TCRdb stores in-frame clones only, minus some. This table holds about 54,000 clones, around 89% found once. The sample here was peripheral blood, taken 28 days after the second AZD1222 dose. The receptors originated from an adult who received the AZD1222 COVID-19 vaccine. Both conserved end residues are trimmed from each CDR3. The size of a clone is reported for some rows only, either as once, few or many, or as a class for expanded clones.

v_gene | abundance | CDR3aa
TRBV25-1 | . | ASIQDLSGNTIY
TRBV7-2 | . | ASSLADGTLAF
TRBV4-2 | . | ASSVAGAETQY
TRBV11-2 | . | ASSEGQLGGRGREKLF
TRBV30 | . | AWSLDSRRGDTQY
TRBV9 | . | ASSPRQGAGTEAF
TRBV6-6 | . | ASSYRDGRGTGELF
TRBV3-1/TRBV3-2 | . | ASSQEGHYNEQF
TRBV30 | . | AWSGSGMYNEQY
TRBV4-1 | few | ASSSWTEINSPLH
TRBV19 | . | ASSEQTPNQPQH
TRBV18 | . | ASSPKTSGAYEQY
TRBV12-3/TRBV12-4 | . | ASSLTGNTEAF
TRBV21-1 | few | ASSLRDYSYEQY
TRBV2 | once | ASRESTGFNEQY
TRBV9 | . | ASSGGPNTEAF
TRBV5-1 | . | ASSNSGGSETQY
TRBV4-3 | . | ASSPLPAGTSGEQY
TRBV7-8 | . | ASSSVAGGHTEAF
TRBV11-2 | . | ASSLDSREPQH
TRBV27 | . | ASSLFFEGQGECGYT
TRBV2 | . | ASSLGTGLGNSPLH
TRBV5-4 | . | ASSLEAVNTEAF
TRBV28 | . | ASSFSSGVGNTIY
TRBV7-6 | . | ASSPDLRGNQPQH
TRBV23-1 | once | ASSHGTGGCQPQH
TRBV2 | . | ASRGTSGIGELF
TRBV7-2 | . | ASSLVGQGAAIY
TRBV15 | . | ATSRERNSNQPQH
TRBV7-2 | once | ASRSGAVSTNEKLF
TRBV30 | . | AWTEAGGRRDTQY
TRBV28 | . | ASSFGGGGGYEQY
TRBV6-5 | . | ASSLNSQGLYEQY
TRBV9 | . | ASSVGQSSGNTIY
TRBV7-2 | . | ASSLGTSGRRSGANVLT
TRBV5-1 | . | ASSLGVAGSDTQY
TRBV2 | . | ASSVARGGNSPLH
TRBV27 | . | ASSKNRDTGELF
TRBV9 | few | ASSVQGTAGNTIY
TRBV19 | . | ASSMGGQGKYNEQF